Below are 26 T cell receptor beta chains sequenced from a single sample in a study of blood T cell repertoires in COVID-19. Measured with immunoSEQ multiplex PCR; TCRdb has only the in-frame clones, and not every one. In the table there are 60,000 to 65,000 clones, around three quarters of which are singletons. Material for sequencing was peripheral blood. The receptor set was obtained from a human donor in a cohort sampled during active COVID-19.

The chain carries TRBV5-4 and TRBJ2-3, with a weak D call TRBD2 (6 bases). V was clipped by 2 bases and J by 4 bases, with 14 bases between them. The CDR3 totals 15 residues. CDR1 SGHNT and CDR2 YYREEE come from the germline V gene (reference sequence). The CDR3 sequence is CASSLGLAMSDTQYF. In DNA form, the CDR3 reads TGTGCCAGCAGCTTAGGGCTAGCGATGTCAGATACGCAGTATTTT. Using reference TRBV5-4 and TRBJ2-3 for the parts outside the CDR3, the full variable domain is ETGVTQSPTHLIKTRGQQVTLRCSSQSGHNTVSWYQQALGQGPQFIFQYYREEENGRGNFPPRFSGLQFPNYSSELNVNALELDDSALYLCASSLGLAMSDTQYFGPGTRLTVL.

This clone was counted once. This chain joins TRBV19 and TRBJ2-6, with 8 bases matching TRBD2. Per germline, CDR1 LNHDA and CDR2 SQIVND (reference sequence). V lost 7 bases, J lost 2 bases, and 13 bases stayed unmatched. CDR3 size: 18 residues. CDR3 residues: CASTTNAGGSAGANVLTF. The DNA for the CDR3 is TGTGCCAGTACTACTAACGCGGGGGGCTCGGCTGGGGCCAACGTCCTGACTTTC.

The chain employs TRBV24-1 and TRBJ1-1, with a weak D call TRBD1 (5 bases). Trimming shortened V by 1 base and J by 3 bases, and 8 bases separated the two germline ends. Germline CDR1 and CDR2: KGHDR and SFDVKD. The CDR3 contains 14 residues. CDR3 sequence: CATSDFATDTEAFF. The DNA for the CDR3 is TGTGCCACCAGTGATTTTGCGACAGACACTGAAGCTTTCTTT.

This sequence joins TRBV6-1 and TRBJ1-2; D possibly corresponds to TRBD1 (6 bases). From germline, CDR1 is MNHNS and CDR2 SASEGT. This CDR3 spans 14 amino acids. V was trimmed by 2 bases and J by 2 bases, leaving 9 bases between them. The CDR3 bases are TGTGCCAGCAGTGAATCGGGGGGCAACTATGGCTACACCTTC. Amino acids: CASSESGGNYGYTF.

This clone turned up a few times. One junction end disagrees with the germline gene, perhaps due to a read error. The chain employs TRBV28 and TRBJ2-7, with D possibly matching TRBD2 (6 bases). CDR3 length: 12 amino acids. Per germline, CDR1 MDHEN and CDR2 SYDVKM. CDR3 protein: CASSSELTSIKF. The CDR3 DNA reads as TGTGCCAGCAGTTCGGAGTTGACTAGTATTAAGTTC.

The V gene is TRBV6-2 or TRBV6-3, the J gene TRBJ2-5, with D uncertain. Per germline, CDR1 MNHEY and CDR2 SVGEGT. The CDR3 loop spans 13 amino acids. V was cut by 1 base and J by 3 bases, with 6 bases left in between. CDR3 loop: CASSYWQKETQYF. CDR3 coding DNA: TGTGCCAGCAGTTACTGGCAAAAAGAGACCCAGTACTTC.

The count of this clone is one. The genes are TRBV6-2 or TRBV6-3 and TRBJ2-7; 7 bases map to TRBD1. This CDR3 region has 15 residues. Germline V gene data show CDR1 as MNHEY and CDR2 as SVGEGT. The ends lost 2 bases at V and 3 bases at J; junction bases unmatched: 7. This chain's CDR3 is CASSYETGLSYEQYF. CDR3 bases: TGTGCCAGCAGTTACGAGACAGGGCTTAGCTACGAGCAGTACTTC.

This CDR3 reads CASSLTPPQAGLNSPQYF. The CDR3 DNA sequence: TGTGCCAGCAGCTTAACTCCCCCACAAGCGGGCCTCAACTCCCCGCAGTATTTT. The chain uses TRBV7-3 and TRBJ2-3, with a tentative D call TRBD2 (6 bases). Germline assignment: CDR1 SGHTA and CDR2 FQGTGA. The CDR3 extends over 18 amino acids. V was pared by 0 bases and J by 10 bases, with 26 bases between.

This clone has ten or more counts. The gene calls are TRBV28 and TRBJ1-5; the match to TRBD1 covers 8 bases. The CDR3 spans 15 residues. Trimming cost V 6 bases and J 5 bases; bases outside gene matches: 9. CDR1 and CDR2 (germline): MDHEN, SYDVKM. Written as DNA, the CDR3 is TGTGCCAGCAGCTCTAGTGGGACAGGCTATCAGCCCCAGCATTTT. Its translation: CASSSSGTGYQPQHF.

The chain recombines TRBV5-1 with TRBJ1-2; D perhaps matches TRBD1 (5 bases). The V gene lost 1 base and the J gene lost 1 base, with 11 bases spanning the gap. Germline V CDR1 and CDR2: SGHRS, YFSETQ. The CDR3 length is 15 residues. CDR3 sequence: CASSLRGRNNYGYTF. The DNA for the CDR3 is TGCGCCAGCAGCTTGAGGGGCAGGAATAACTATGGCTACACCTTC. The variable domain in full, completed from reference TRBV5-1 and TRBJ1-2, reads KAGVTQTPRYLIKTRGQQVTLSCSPISGHRSVSWYQQTPGQGLQFLFEYFSETQRNKGNFPGRFSGRQFSNSRSEMNVSTLELGDSALYLCASSLRGRNNYGYTFGSGTRLTVV.

The chain couples TRBV24-1 to TRBJ2-5; 10 bases agree with TRBD2. With 3 bases clipped from V and 5 bases from J, the junction kept 14 bases outside the gene matches. The CDR3 has 18 amino acids. From germline, CDR1 is KGHDR and CDR2 SFDVKD. CDR3: CATSDPLTSGRAGETQYF. The CDR3 DNA reads as TGTGCCACCAGTGATCCACTGACTAGCGGGCGAGCGGGCGAGACCCAGTACTTC.

The gene calls are TRBV25-1 and TRBJ2-5; 7 positions agree with TRBD2. V lost 5 bases to trimming and J lost 0 bases; unmatched junction nucleotides: 6. CDR1 and CDR2 from the germline V gene are MGHDK and SYGVNS. This CDR3 spans 15 amino acids. DNA of the CDR3: TGTGCCAGCAGTCCCCCTCGGGGGGACCAAGAGACCCAGTACTTC. Translation gives CASSPPRGDQETQYF.

The chain joins TRBV2 to TRBJ2-1; TRBD1 aligns across 11 bases. With V trimmed by 11 bases and J by 9 bases, 9 bases remained unmatched. The CDR3 is 13 residues long. The germline V gene encodes CDR1 SNHLY and CDR2 FYNNEI. This CDR3 reads CAGRDRGLGEQFF. In DNA form, the CDR3 reads TGTGCCGGAAGGGACAGGGGGTTGGGTGAGCAGTTCTTC.

This clone was seen just once. Within the sample, other DNA sequences also encode this same CDR3. CDR3 amino acids: CASRPGGQETQYF. The CDR3 region has the DNA TGTGCCAGTAGGCCGGGAGGCCAAGAGACCCAGTACTTC. V and J are TRBV19 and TRBJ2-5, with 7 bases aligning to TRBD2. The CDR3 is made up of 13 amino acids. The germline gives CDR1 LNHDA, CDR2 SQIVND (reference sequence). Trimming cost V 6 bases and J 1 base; bases outside gene matches: 2.

The V and J genes are TRBV19 and TRBJ1-3; 9 positions agree with TRBD1. V trimming: 10 bases; J trimming: 0 bases; junction bases outside the gene matches: 7. From germline, CDR1 is LNHDA and CDR2 SQIVND (reference sequence). The CDR3 runs 15 residues. CDR3 residues: CATQDRGSSGNTIYF. Written as DNA, the CDR3 is TGTGCCACCCAGGACAGGGGAAGCTCTGGAAACACCATATATTTT. Drawing the rest from reference TRBV19 and TRBJ1-3, the complete variable domain is DGGITQSPKYLFRKEGQNVTLSCEQNLNHDAMYWYRQDPGQGLRLIYYSQIVNDFQKGDIAEGYSVSREKKESFPLTVTSAQKNPTAFYLCATQDRGSSGNTIYFGEGSWLTVV.

This clone was observed once. V usage is TRBV7-3 and J usage is TRBJ2-5, with 9 bases matching TRBD1. The CDR3 extends over 16 amino acids. Losses at the gene ends were 2 bases for V and 2 bases for J; bases not matched to a gene: 6. From germline, CDR1 is SGHTA and CDR2 FQGTGA. This CDR3 is CASSLGGQGRQETQYF. The CDR3 coding sequence is TGTGCCAGCAGCTTAGGGGGACAGGGAAGACAAGAGACCCAGTACTTC.

The chain has TRBV28 and TRBJ1-1, with no clear D. V lost 10 bases, J lost 11 bases, and 23 bases lay in between. The V gene's germline CDR1 is MDHEN and CDR2 SYDVKM. CDR3 length: 13 residues. In DNA form, the CDR3 reads TGTGCCACCACATCCGGCTTAGCCGGGGAGGCTTTCTTT. Protein: CATTSGLAGEAFF.

This clone was counted only a few times. The chain uses TRBV5-4 and TRBJ2-3; D possibly corresponds to TRBD2 (6 bases). The CDR3 has 15 residues. V lost 4 bases and J 0 bases, leaving 12 bases between the germline ends. Germline CDR1 reads SGHNT; CDR2 reads YYREEE (reference sequence). The CDR3 DNA follows: TGTGCCAGCAGCGAGGGACTGGCAAGCACAGATACGCAGTATTTT. Protein: CASSEGLASTDTQYF.

This clone was seen only once. This chain connects TRBV7-4 to TRBJ2-5; D is unresolved. The germline V and J ends were trimmed by 1 base and 3 bases, with 18 bases remaining between them. Germline V gene lookup returns CDR1 SGHVT and CDR2 SQSDAQ. The CDR3 totals 17 residues. The CDR3 coding sequence is TGTGCCAGCAGCTTAGATCCTGGCAGAGCGCCAAAAGAGACCCAGTACTTC. Protein sequence: CASSLDPGRAPKETQYF.

V and J are TRBV12-3 or TRBV12-4 and TRBJ1-2; D gene ambiguous. Trimming shortened V by 3 bases and J by 4 bases, and 9 bases separated the two germline ends. This CDR3 has 13 amino acids. DNA of the CDR3: TGTGCCAGCAGTTTGGATGGGCTCTATGGCTACACCTTC. Translation: CASSLDGLYGYTF.

This CDR3 is CASSPFHRPSYNEQFF. In DNA, the CDR3 is TGTGCCAGCAGTCCCTTCCACAGACCGTCCTACAATGAGCAGTTCTTC. The chain has TRBV27 and TRBJ2-1; D remains unclear. The CDR3 is made up of 16 amino acids. Looked up from germline, CDR1 is MNHEY and CDR2 is SMNVEV (reference sequence). V lost 5 bases and J lost 1, with 15 bases in between.

This clone showed up just a few times. This chain links TRBV2 with TRBJ1-4, with TRBD1 matching 8 bases. The CDR3 covers 14 residues. V gave up 10 bases and J gave up 7 bases; unmatched junction bases: 11. CDR1 and CDR2 from the germline V gene are SNHLY and FYNNEI. This CDR3 is CATSRQGTSEKLFF. CDR3 sequence (DNA): TGTGCCACCTCGCGACAGGGGACGAGTGAAAAACTGTTTTTT.

This clone was counted a few times. The chain uses TRBV5-1 and TRBJ2-3, with a weak D call TRBD1 (6 bases). Trimming cost V 0 bases and J 6 bases, with 11 bases left between them. CDR1 and CDR2 (germline): SGHRS, YFSETQ. CDR3 length: 14 residues. The CDR3 loop is CASSLGSGVDTQYF. CDR3 DNA sequence: TGCGCCAGCAGCTTGGGGTCAGGGGTGGATACGCAGTATTTT.

The CDR3 DNA reads TGCGCCAGCAGCCAAGATCGCGGACAGGGCACTCTAAGCAATCAGCCCCAGCATTTT. Translation: CASSQDRGQGTLSNQPQHF. This sequence joins TRBV4-3 and TRBJ1-5; 8 bases are shared with TRBD1. CDR1 and CDR2 (germline): LGHNA, YSLEER. Trimming removed 0 bases from V and 1 base from J; junction bases left unmatched: 11. The CDR3 sequence is 19 residues long.

The rearrangement uses TRBV12-5 and TRBJ1-2; D perhaps matches TRBD1 (5 bases). CDR1 and CDR2 from the germline V gene are LGHNT and FRNRAP. The CDR3 runs to 16 residues. With 2 bases removed from V and 0 bases from J, the gap between germline ends came to 13 bases. The CDR3 loop is CASGLRLGGANYGYTF. CDR3 DNA: TGTGCTAGTGGTTTGCGCCTGGGGGGGGCTAACTATGGCTACACCTTC.

The V gene is TRBV30, the J gene TRBJ2-3, with 8 bases fitting TRBD1. CDR3 size: 17 residues. Germline V CDR1 and CDR2: GTSNPN, SVGIG (reference sequence). The ends lost 1 base at V and 2 bases at J; junction bases unmatched: 11. The CDR3 DNA reads TGTGCCTGGAGTGCTAGGACAGGGCGTGGGGTCACAGATACGCAGTATTTT. Protein: CAWSARTGRGVTDTQYF.